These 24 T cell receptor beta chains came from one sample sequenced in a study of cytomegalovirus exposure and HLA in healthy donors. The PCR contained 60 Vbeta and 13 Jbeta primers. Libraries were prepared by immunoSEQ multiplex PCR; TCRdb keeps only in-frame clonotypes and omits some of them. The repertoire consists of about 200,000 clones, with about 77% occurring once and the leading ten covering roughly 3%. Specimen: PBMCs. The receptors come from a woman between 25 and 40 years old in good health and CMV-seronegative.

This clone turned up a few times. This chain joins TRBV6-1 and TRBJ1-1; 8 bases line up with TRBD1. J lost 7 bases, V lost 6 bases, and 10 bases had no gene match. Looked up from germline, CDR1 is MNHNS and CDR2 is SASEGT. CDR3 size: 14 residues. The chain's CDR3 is CASSLAGGDGEAFF. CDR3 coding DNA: TGTGCCAGCAGCCTGGCAGGGGGCGATGGTGAAGCTTTCTTT.

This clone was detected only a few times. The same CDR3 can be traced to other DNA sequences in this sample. CDR3 region: CASSLAGSSYEQYF. DNA of the CDR3: TGCGCCAGCAGCTTGGCCGGGAGCTCCTACGAGCAGTACTTC. V and J are TRBV5-1 and TRBJ2-7; maybe TRBD2 (6 bases). The CDR3 runs to 14 residues. Germline lookup yields CDR1 SGHRS and CDR2 YFSETQ. Trimming pared 0 bases from V and 0 bases from J, leaving 7 bases between.

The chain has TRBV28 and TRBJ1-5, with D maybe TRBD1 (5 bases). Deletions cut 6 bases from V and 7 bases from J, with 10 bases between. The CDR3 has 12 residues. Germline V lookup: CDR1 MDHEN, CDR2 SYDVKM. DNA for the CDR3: TGTGCCAGCAGGTACGGGGGACAGCCCCAGCATTTT. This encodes CASRYGGQPQHF.

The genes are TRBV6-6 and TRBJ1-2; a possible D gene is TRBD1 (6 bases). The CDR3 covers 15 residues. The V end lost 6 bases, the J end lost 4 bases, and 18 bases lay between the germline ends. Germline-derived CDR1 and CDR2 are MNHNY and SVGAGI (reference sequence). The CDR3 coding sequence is TGTGCCAGCAGACGCGGAGCAGGACAGACCTATGGCTACACCTTC. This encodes CASRRGAGQTYGYTF.

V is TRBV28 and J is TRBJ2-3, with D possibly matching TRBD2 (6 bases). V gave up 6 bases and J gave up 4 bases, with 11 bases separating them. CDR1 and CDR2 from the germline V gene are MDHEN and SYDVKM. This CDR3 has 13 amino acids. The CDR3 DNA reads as TGTGCCAGCAGCGGGAGAGGGGCAGATACGCAGTATTTT. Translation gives CASSGRGADTQYF.

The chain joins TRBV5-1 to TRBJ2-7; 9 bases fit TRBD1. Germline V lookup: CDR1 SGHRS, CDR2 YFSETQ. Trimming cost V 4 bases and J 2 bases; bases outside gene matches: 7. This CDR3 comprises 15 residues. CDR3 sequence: CASSSRDRVTYEQYF. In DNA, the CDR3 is TGCGCCAGCAGCAGCCGGGACAGGGTCACCTACGAGCAGTACTTC.

Here the CDR3 DNA reads TGCGCCAGCAGCCCAGGGTGGACTAGCGGGGGCGACGAGCAGTACTTC. It codes for CASSPGWTSGGDEQYF. V and J are TRBV5-1 and TRBJ2-7, with TRBD2 identical over 13 bases. CDR3 length: 16 residues. Germline CDR1 SGHRS, CDR2 YFSETQ. V trimming: 4 bases; J trimming: 5 bases; junction bases outside the gene matches: 9. Complete variable domain (other parts from reference TRBV5-1 and TRBJ2-7): KAGVTQTPRYLIKTRGQQVTLSCSPISGHRSVSWYQQTPGQGLQFLFEYFSETQRNKGNFPGRFSGRQFSNSRSEMNVSTLELGDSALYLCASSPGWTSGGDEQYFGPGTRLTVT.

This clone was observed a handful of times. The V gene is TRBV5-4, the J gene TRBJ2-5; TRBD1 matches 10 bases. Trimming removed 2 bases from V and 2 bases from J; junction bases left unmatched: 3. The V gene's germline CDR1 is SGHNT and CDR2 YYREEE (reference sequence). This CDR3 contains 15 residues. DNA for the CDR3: TGTGCCAGCAGCTTTGGGACAGGGGATCAAGAGACCCAGTACTTC. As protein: CASSFGTGDQETQYF.

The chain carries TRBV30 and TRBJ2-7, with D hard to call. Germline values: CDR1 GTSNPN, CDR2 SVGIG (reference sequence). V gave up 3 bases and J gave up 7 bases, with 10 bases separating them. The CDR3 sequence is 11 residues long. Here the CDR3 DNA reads TGTGCCTGGAGCCAAATGAGGGAGCAGTACTTC. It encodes CAWSQMREQYF.

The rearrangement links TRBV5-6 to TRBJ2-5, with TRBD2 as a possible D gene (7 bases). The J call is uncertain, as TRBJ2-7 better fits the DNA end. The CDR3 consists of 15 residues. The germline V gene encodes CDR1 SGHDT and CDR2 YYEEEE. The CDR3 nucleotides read TGTGCCAGCTTCGCGGGGGCCGACTTCTCCTACGAGCAGTACTTC. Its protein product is CASFAGADFSYEQYF.

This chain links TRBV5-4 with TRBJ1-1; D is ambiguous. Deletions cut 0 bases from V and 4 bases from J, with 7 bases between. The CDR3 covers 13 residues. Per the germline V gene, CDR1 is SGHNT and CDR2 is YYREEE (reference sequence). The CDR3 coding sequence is TGTGCCAGCAGCTTGGGGGAGACCACTGAAGCTTTCTTT. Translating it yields CASSLGETTEAFF.

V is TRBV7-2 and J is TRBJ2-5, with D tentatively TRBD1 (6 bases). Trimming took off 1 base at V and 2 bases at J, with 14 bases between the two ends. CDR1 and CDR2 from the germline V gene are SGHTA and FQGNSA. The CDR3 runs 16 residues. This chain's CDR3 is CASSLGSGHGQETQYF. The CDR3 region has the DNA TGTGCCAGCAGCTTAGGTTCGGGACACGGACAAGAGACCCAGTACTTC.

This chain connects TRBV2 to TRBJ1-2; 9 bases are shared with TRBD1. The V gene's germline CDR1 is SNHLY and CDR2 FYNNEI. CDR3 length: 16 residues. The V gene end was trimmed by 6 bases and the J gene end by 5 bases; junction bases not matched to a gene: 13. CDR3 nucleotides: TGTGCCAGCAGGGGAATGGACAGGGGTTCGAAATATGGCTACACCTTC. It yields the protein CASRGMDRGSKYGYTF.

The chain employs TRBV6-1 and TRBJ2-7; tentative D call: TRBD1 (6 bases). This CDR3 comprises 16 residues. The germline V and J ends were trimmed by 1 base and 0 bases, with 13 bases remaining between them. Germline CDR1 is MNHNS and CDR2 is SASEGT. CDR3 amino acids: CASSEVGTLLSYEQYF. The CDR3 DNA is TGTGCCAGCAGTGAAGTGGGGACACTCCTCTCCTACGAGCAGTACTTC.

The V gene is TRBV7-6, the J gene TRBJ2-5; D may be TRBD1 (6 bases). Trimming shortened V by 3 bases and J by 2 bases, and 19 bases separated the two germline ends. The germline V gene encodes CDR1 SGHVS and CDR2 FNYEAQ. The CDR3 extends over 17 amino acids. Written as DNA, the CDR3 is TGTGCCAGCAGCTTCGATAGAGTAGGGGGAAGTCAAGAGACCCAGTACTTC. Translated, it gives CASSFDRVGGSQETQYF.

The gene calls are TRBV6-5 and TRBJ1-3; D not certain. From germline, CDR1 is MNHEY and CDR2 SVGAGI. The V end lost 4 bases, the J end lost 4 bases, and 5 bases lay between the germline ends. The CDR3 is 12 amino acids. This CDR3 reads CASSSGGNTIYF. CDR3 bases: TGTGCCAGCAGTTCAGGAGGAAACACCATATATTTT.

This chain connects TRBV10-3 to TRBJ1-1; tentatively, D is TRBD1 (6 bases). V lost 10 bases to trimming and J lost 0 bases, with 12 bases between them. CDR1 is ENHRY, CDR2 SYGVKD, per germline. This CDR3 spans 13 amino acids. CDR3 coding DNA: TGTGCCACTACAGGGCCTCTGAACACTGAAGCTTTCTTT. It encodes CATTGPLNTEAFF.

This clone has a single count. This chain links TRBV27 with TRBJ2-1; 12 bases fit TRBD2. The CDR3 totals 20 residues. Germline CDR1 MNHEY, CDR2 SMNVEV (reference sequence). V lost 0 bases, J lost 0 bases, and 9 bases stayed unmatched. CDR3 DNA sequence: TGTGCCAGCAGTTTATCAATCGGACTAGCGGGGCAATCCTCCTACAATGAGCAGTTCTTC. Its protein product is CASSLSIGLAGQSSYNEQFF.

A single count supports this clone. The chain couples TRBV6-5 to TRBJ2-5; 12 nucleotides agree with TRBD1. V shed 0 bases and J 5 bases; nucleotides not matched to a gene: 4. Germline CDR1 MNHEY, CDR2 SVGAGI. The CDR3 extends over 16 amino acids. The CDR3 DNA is TGTGCCAGCAGTTACTCGACCGGGACAGGGGGCGAGACCCAGTACTTC. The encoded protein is CASSYSTGTGGETQYF.

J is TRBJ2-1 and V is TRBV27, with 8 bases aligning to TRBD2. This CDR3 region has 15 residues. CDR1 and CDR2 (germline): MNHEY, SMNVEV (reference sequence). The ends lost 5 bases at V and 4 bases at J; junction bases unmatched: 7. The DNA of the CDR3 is TGTGCCAGCAGTCTGGGACTAGGCGGTTACAATGAGCAGTTCTTC. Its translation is CASSLGLGGYNEQFF.

For the CDR3, the DNA is TGTGCCACACAGGGGTTAACCTCCTACGAGCAGTACTTC. It is translated as CATQGLTSYEQYF. The chain has TRBV19 and TRBJ2-5; 7 nucleotides match TRBD1. With the DNA end fitting TRBJ2-7 better, the J assignment may be wrong. CDR3 length: 13 amino acids. CDR1 and CDR2 (germline): LNHDA, SQIVND (reference sequence).

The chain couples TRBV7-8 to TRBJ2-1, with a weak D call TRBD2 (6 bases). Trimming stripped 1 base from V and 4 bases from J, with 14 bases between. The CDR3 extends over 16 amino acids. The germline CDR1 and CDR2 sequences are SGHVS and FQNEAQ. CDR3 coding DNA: TGTGCCAGCAGCTTAGTGGCGGGAACCGTTTACAATGAGCAGTTCTTC. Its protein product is CASSLVAGTVYNEQFF.

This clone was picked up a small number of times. The CDR3 loop is CAISEVRGRGEKLFF. The CDR3 coding sequence is TGTGCCATCAGCGAAGTCAGGGGGCGAGGTGAAAAACTGTTTTTT. V and J are TRBV10-3 and TRBJ1-4; 8 bases are shared with TRBD1. After removal of 6 bases from V and 7 bases from J, the junction contained 10 bases not matched to a gene. This CDR3 is built from 15 residues. Germline V CDR1 and CDR2: ENHRY, SYGVKD.

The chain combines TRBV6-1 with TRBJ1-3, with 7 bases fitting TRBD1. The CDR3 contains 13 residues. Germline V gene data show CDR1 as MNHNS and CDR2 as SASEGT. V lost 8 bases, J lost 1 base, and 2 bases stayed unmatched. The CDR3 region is CASRTGSGNTIYF. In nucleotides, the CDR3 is TGTGCCAGCCGGACAGGATCTGGAAACACCATATATTTT.